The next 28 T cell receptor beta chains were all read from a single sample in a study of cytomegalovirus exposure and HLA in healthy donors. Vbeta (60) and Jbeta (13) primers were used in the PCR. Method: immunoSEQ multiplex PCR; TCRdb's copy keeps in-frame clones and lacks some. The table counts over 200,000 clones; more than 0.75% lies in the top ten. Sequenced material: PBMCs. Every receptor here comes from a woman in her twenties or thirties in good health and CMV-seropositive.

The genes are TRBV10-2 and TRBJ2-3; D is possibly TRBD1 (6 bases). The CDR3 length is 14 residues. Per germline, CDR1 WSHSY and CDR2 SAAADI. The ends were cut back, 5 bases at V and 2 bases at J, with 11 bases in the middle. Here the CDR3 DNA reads TGCGCCAGCAGTTGGACAGTGGCCACAGATACGCAGTATTTT. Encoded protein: CASSWTVATDTQYF.

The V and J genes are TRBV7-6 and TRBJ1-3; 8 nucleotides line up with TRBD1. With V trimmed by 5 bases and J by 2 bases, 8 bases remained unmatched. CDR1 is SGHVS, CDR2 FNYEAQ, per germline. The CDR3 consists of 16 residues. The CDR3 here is CASSAYLRGPGNTIYF. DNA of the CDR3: TGTGCCAGCAGCGCATATCTCAGGGGGCCTGGAAACACCATATATTTT.

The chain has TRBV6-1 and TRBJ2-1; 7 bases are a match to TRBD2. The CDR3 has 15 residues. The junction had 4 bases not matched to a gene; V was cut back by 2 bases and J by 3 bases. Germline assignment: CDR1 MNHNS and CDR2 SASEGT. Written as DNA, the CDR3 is TGTGCCAGCAGTGAACGCGGGAGCCTCTACAATGAGCAGTTCTTC. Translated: CASSERGSLYNEQFF.

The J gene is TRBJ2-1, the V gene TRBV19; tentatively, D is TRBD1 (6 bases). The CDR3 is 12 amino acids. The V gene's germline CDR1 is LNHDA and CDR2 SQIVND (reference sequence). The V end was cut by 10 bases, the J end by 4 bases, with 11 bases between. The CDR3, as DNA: TGTGCCACCAGGGGCAGATACAATGAGCAGTTCTTC. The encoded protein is CATRGRYNEQFF.

The CDR3 reads CASSVDQGAVYF. Written as DNA, the CDR3 is TGTGCCAGCAGCGTTGACCAGGGGGCCGTATATTTT. This rearrangement joins TRBV9 to TRBJ1-3; 8 bases agree with TRBD1. Trimming at V came to 2 bases and at J to 14 bases, leaving 6 bases not matched to a gene. The CDR3 has 12 residues. Germline CDR1 is SGDLS and CDR2 is YYNGEE.

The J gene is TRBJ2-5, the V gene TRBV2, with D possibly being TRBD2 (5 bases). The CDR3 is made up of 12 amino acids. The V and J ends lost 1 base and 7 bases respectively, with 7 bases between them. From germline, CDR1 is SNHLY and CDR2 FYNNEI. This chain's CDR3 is CASSEVAGTQYF. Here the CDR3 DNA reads TGTGCCAGCAGTGAAGTGGCGGGGACCCAGTACTTC.

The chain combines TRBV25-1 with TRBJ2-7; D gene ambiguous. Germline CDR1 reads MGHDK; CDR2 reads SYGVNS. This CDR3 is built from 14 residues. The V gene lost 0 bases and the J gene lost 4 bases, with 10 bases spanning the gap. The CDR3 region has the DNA TGTGCCAGCAGTGAATATAAGCCCCTATACGAGCAGTACTTC. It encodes CASSEYKPLYEQYF.

The CDR3 reads CASSLSPGGNQPQHF. The CDR3 coding sequence is TGTGCCAGCAGCTTATCCCCAGGGGGGAATCAGCCCCAGCATTTT. This chain connects TRBV7-6 to TRBJ1-5; 7 bases align to TRBD1. Germline V gene data show CDR1 as SGHVS and CDR2 as FNYEAQ. The CDR3 spans 15 residues. The V and J ends lost 2 bases and 4 bases, in that order; junction bases with no gene match: 5.

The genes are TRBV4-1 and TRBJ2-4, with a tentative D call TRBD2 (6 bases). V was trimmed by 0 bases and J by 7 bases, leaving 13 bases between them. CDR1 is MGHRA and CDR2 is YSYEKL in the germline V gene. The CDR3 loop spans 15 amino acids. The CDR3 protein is CASSQERDLWNIQYF. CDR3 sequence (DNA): TGCGCCAGCAGCCAAGAAAGGGACTTGTGGAACATTCAGTACTTC.

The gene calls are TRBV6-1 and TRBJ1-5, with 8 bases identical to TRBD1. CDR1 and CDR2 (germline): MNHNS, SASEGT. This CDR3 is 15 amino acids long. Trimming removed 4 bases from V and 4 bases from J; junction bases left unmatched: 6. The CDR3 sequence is CASSASRTGNQPQHF. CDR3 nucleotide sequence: TGTGCCAGCAGTGCCTCCAGGACAGGGAATCAGCCCCAGCATTTT.

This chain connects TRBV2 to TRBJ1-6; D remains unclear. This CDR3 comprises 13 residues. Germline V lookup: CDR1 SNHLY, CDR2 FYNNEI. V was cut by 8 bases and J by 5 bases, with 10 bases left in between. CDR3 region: CASDYSDNSPLHF. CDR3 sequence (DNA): TGTGCCAGCGATTACTCGGATAATTCACCCCTCCACTTT.

The CDR3 sequence is CASSLVAAGGFGQPQHF. The CDR3 DNA reads as TGTGCCAGCAGCTTAGTAGCGGCAGGGGGCTTTGGGCAGCCCCAGCATTTT. The rearrangement links TRBV7-8 to TRBJ1-5; TRBD1 matches at 8 bases. Germline assignment: CDR1 SGHVS and CDR2 FQNEAQ. Trimming cost V 1 base and J 7 bases; bases outside gene matches: 12. CDR3 length: 17 amino acids.

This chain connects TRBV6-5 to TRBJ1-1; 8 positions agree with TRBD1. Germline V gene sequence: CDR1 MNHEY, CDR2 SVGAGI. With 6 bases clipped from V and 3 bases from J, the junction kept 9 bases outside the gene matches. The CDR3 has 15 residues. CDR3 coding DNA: TGTGCCAGCAGAGAACCTGGACAGGGATACACTGAAGCTTTCTTT. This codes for CASREPGQGYTEAFF.

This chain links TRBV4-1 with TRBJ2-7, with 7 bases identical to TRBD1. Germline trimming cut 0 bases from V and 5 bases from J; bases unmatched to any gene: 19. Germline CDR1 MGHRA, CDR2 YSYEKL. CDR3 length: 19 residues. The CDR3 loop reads CASSQDFFGDRDSINEQYF. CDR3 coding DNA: TGCGCCAGCAGCCAAGATTTTTTTGGAGACAGGGATAGTATTAACGAGCAGTACTTC.

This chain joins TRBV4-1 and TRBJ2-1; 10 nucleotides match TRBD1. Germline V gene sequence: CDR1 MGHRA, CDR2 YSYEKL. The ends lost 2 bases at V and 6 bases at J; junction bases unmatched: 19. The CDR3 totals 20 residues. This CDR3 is CASSQLVIGSYRTGGNEQFF. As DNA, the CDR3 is TGCGCCAGCAGCCAACTTGTTATCGGGAGTTATCGGACAGGGGGCAATGAGCAGTTCTTC.

This CDR3 reads CASSPAGQGNQPQHF. As DNA, the CDR3 is TGTGCCAGCTCACCGGCGGGACAGGGGAATCAGCCCCAGCATTTT. V gene TRBV18 combines with J gene TRBJ1-5; 10 bases align to TRBD1. Unmatched junction bases numbered 3, after V lost 3 bases and J lost 4 bases. In germline, CDR1 is KGHSH, CDR2 LQKENI. This CDR3 has 15 amino acids.

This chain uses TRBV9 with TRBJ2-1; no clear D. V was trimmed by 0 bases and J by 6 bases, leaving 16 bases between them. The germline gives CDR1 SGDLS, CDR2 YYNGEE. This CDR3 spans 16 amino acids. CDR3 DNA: TGTGCCAGCAGCGTAGCTCCGCTAGTGCGTGGCAATGAGCAGTTCTTC. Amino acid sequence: CASSVAPLVRGNEQFF.

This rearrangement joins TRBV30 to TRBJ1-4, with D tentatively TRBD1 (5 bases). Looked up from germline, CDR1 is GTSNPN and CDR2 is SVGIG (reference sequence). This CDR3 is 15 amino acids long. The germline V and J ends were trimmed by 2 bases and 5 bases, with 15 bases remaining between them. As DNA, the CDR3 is TGTGCCTGGAGTTCGCCGGGGGTAGGGAATGAAAAACTGTTTTTT. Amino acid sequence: CAWSSPGVGNEKLFF. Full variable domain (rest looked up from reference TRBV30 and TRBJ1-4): SQTIHQWPATLVQPVGSPLSLECTVEGTSNPNLYWYRQAAGRGLQLLFYSVGIGQISSEVPQNLSASRPQDRQFILSSKKLLLSDSGFYLCAWSSPGVGNEKLFFGSGTQLSVL.

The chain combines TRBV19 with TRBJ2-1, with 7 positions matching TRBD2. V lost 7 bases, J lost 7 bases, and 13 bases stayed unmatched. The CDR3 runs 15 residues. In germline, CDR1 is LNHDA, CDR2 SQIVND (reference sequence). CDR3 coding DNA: TGTGCCAGTAATACCGCGGGAGCCCTCGTTAATGAGCAGTTCTTC. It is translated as CASNTAGALVNEQFF.

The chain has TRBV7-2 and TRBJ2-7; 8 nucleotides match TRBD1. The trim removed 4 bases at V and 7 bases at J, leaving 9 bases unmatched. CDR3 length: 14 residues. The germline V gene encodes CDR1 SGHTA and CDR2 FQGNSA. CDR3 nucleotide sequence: TGTGCCAGCAGCTCCCAAGGACAGGGAATGGAGCAGTACTTC. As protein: CASSSQGQGMEQYF.

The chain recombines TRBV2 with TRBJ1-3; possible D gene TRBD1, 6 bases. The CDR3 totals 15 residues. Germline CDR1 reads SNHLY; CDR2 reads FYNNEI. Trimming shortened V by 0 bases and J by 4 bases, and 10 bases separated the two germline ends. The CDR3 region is CASSEARGSGNTIYF. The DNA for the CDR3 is TGTGCCAGCAGTGAAGCTAGGGGGTCCGGAAACACCATATATTTT.

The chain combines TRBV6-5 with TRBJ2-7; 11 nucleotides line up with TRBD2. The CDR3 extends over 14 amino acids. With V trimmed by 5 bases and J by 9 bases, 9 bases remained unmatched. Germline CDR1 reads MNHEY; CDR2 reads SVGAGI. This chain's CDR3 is CASSSNSGRASQYF. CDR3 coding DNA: TGTGCCAGCAGTAGTAATAGCGGGAGGGCTTCGCAGTACTTC.

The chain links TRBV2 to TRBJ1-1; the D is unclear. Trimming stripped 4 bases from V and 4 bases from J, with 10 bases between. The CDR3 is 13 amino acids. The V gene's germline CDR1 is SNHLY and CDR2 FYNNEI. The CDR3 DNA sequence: TGTGCCAGCAGTGGCGAGGATGGCACTGAAGCTTTCTTT. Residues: CASSGEDGTEAFF. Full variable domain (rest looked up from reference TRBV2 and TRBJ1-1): EPEVTQTPSHQVTQMGQEVILRCVPISNHLYFYWYRQILGQKVEFLVSFYNNEISEKSEIFDDQFSVERPDGSNFTLKIRSTKLEDSAMYFCASSGEDGTEAFFGQGTRLTVV.

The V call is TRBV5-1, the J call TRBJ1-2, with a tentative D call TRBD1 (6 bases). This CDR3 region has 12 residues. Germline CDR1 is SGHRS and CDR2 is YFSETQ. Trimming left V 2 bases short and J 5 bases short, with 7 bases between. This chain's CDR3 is CASSLGGYGYTF. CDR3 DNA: TGCGCCAGCAGCTTAGGGGGATATGGCTACACCTTC.

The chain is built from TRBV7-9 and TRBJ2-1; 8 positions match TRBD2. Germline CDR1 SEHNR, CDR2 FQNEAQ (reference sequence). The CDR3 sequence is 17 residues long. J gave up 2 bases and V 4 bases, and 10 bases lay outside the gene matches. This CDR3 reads CASSSQGAGGAYNEQFF. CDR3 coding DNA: TGTGCCAGCAGCTCTCAGGGTGCGGGGGGCGCCTACAATGAGCAGTTCTTC.

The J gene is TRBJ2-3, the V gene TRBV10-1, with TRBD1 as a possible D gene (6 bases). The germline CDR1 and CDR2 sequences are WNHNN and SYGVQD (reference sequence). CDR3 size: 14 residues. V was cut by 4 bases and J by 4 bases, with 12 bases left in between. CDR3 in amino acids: CASSAGELADTQYF. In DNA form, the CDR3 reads TGCGCCAGCAGTGCAGGGGAATTGGCAGATACGCAGTATTTT.

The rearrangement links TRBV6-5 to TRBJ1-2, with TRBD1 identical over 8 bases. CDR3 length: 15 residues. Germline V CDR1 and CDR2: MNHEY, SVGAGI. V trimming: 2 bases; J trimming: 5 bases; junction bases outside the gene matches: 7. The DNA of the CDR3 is TGTGCCAGCAGTTACCCGCAGGGGGCTGATTATGGCTACACCTTC. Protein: CASSYPQGADYGYTF.

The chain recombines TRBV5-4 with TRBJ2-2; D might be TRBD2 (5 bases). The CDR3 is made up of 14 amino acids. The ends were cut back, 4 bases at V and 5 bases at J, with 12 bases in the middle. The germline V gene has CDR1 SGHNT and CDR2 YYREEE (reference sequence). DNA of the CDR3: TGTGCCAGCAGCCCCCCCCGGGGAACCGGGGAGCTGTTTTTT. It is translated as CASSPPRGTGELFF.